These 18 T cell receptor beta chains share one sample of origin, sequenced in a study of patients and donors after allogeneic stem cell transplantation. One entry per CDR3 protein results from TCRdb running MiXCR on the RT-PCR reads. In the table there are roughly 960,000 distinct CDR3 sequences, 18% of which are singletons. Sequencing input: blood, either unsorted or a sorted T cell fraction (not recorded which). Source of these receptors: a human donor who was either an allogeneic HSCT recipient or a stem cell or donor lymphocyte infusion donor (not recorded which). It is not recorded whose cells these are; they may come from a transplant donor.

This clonotype was seen only a few times. V usage is TRBV6-5 and J usage is TRBJ2-2; D is unresolved. The V gene lost 0 bases and the J gene lost 1 base, with 15 bases spanning the gap. The length of the CDR3 is 18 residues. Germline V CDR1 and CDR2: MNHEY, SVGAGI. CDR3 protein: CASSYSRDILRNTGELFF. The CDR3 DNA follows: TGTGCCAGCAGTTACTCGAGAGACATCCTTAGGAACACCGGGGAGCTGTTTTTT.

This clonotype was counted only a few times. V gene TRBV12-3 or TRBV12-4 combines with J gene TRBJ2-3, with 7 bases matching TRBD1. The junction had 4 bases not matched to a gene; V was cut back by 4 bases and J by 0 bases. This CDR3 is 15 amino acids long. The CDR3 DNA is TGTGCCAGCAGTTATAGGACAGGTAGCACAGATACGCAGTATTTT. Protein product: CASSYRTGSTDTQYF.

This clonotype was picked up one time. The gene calls are TRBV7-9 and TRBJ2-7, with 10 positions matching TRBD1. CDR3 length: 15 amino acids. J gave up 5 bases and V 6 bases, and 10 bases lay outside the gene matches. Germline assignment: CDR1 SEHNR and CDR2 FQNEAQ (reference sequence). The CDR3 DNA reads TGTGCCAGCAGGGGTTTGGGGGACAGGGGCAACGAGCAGTACTTC. It encodes CASRGLGDRGNEQYF.

The CDR3 DNA follows: TGTGCCAGCAGCTTCTCCCCCTGGAGCGTCTCCTACAATGAGCAGTTCTTC. Encoded protein: CASSFSPWSVSYNEQFF. The rearrangement uses TRBV11-1 and TRBJ2-1; D is undetermined. Looked up from germline, CDR1 is SGHAT and CDR2 is FQDESV (reference sequence). Trimming left V 3 bases short and J 0 bases short, with 15 bases between. The CDR3 spans 17 residues.

The chain uses TRBV5-1 and TRBJ2-3; D is perhaps TRBD2 (5 bases). This CDR3 spans 16 amino acids. V lost 1 base to trimming and J lost 2 bases, with 14 bases between them. CDR1 and CDR2 (germline): SGHRS, YFSETQ. CDR3 sequence reads: CASSLTSLAITDTQYF. The DNA of the CDR3 is TGCGCCAGCAGCTTGACGTCGCTAGCAATCACAGATACGCAGTATTTT.

V is TRBV10-3 and J is TRBJ1-2; tentatively, D is TRBD1 (6 bases). CDR1 and CDR2 from the germline V gene are ENHRY and SYGVKD. The ends were cut back, 6 bases at V and 6 bases at J, with 17 bases in the middle. The CDR3 contains 14 residues. The CDR3 DNA reads TGTGCCATCAGCGACCGGACAGTTGATCATGGCTACACCTTC. Encoded protein: CAISDRTVDHGYTF.

This clonotype has a count of ten or more. The chain joins TRBV9 to TRBJ2-7; 11 bases agree with TRBD2. With V trimmed by 8 bases and J by 3 bases, 4 bases remained unmatched. The CDR3 has 13 residues. CDR1 is SGDLS and CDR2 is YYNGEE in the germline V gene. CDR3 nucleotides: TGTGCCAGTTCCGGGACTAGCGGCTACGAGCAGTACTTC. Translated: CASSGTSGYEQYF. The entire variable domain, with the rest obtained from reference TRBV9 and TRBJ2-7, is as follows: DSGVTQTPKHLITATGQRVTLRCSPRSGDLSVYWYQQSLDQGLQFLIQYYNGEERAKGNILERFSAQQFPDLHSELNLSSLELGDSALYFCASSGTSGYEQYFGPGTRLTVT.

This clonotype was observed at least ten times. The genes are TRBV5-6 and TRBJ2-5, with TRBD2 matching over 11 bases. The V and J ends lost 3 bases and 3 bases, in that order; junction bases with no gene match: 1. The CDR3 sequence is 14 residues long. Germline assignment: CDR1 SGHDT and CDR2 YYEEEE. As DNA, the CDR3 is TGTGCCAGCAGCTCGGGACTAGCGGAAGAGACCCAGTACTTC. This encodes CASSSGLAEETQYF.

This clonotype was observed a few times. This sequence joins TRBV9 and TRBJ2-6; D is perhaps TRBD1 (5 bases). This CDR3 contains 17 residues. V gave up 1 base and J gave up 2 bases, with 13 bases separating them. Germline V gene data show CDR1 as SGDLS and CDR2 as YYNGEE. CDR3 loop: CASSVLTGLAGANVLTF. CDR3 DNA sequence: TGTGCCAGCAGCGTATTAACAGGTCTCGCTGGGGCCAACGTCCTGACTTTC. Full variable domain (remainder filled in from reference TRBV9 and TRBJ2-6): DSGVTQTPKHLITATGQRVTLRCSPRSGDLSVYWYQQSLDQGLQFLIQYYNGEERAKGNILERFSAQQFPDLHSELNLSSLELGDSALYFCASSVLTGLAGANVLTFGAGSRLTVL.

This clonotype was seen only a few times. The V and J genes are TRBV6-2 or TRBV6-3 and TRBJ2-1; 8 bases fit TRBD2. Per germline, CDR1 MNHEY and CDR2 SVGEGT. CDR3 length: 15 amino acids. Trimming took 6 bases from V and 2 from J; bases not matched to a gene: 6. CDR3 nucleotides: TGTGCCAGCAGCCCCGGGGGGGCACCCTACAATGAGCAGTTCTTC. Its protein is CASSPGGAPYNEQFF.

The chain links TRBV7-7 to TRBJ2-2; 7 nucleotides agree with TRBD2. Germline V CDR1 and CDR2: SSHAT, FNYEAQ (reference sequence). Unmatched junction bases numbered 10, after V lost 5 bases and J lost 7 bases. CDR3 length: 15 amino acids. The CDR3 coding sequence is TGTGCCAGCAGCCAACCGGGGGGTCGAAGCGGGGAGCTGTTTTTT. Amino acid sequence: CASSQPGGRSGELFF.

The gene calls are TRBV5-1 and TRBJ1-1; unclear D gene. The germline V and J ends were trimmed by 0 bases and 6 bases, with 15 bases remaining between them. The CDR3 covers 15 residues. Germline V gives CDR1 SGHRS, CDR2 YFSETQ. This chain's CDR3 is CASSLVSGNYAEAFF. The CDR3 region has the DNA TGCGCCAGCAGCTTGGTCTCAGGAAATTACGCTGAAGCTTTCTTT.

This clonotype came up many times. The CDR3 reads CASSLVISYEQYF. In DNA, the CDR3 is TGTGCCAGCAGCTTAGTTATCTCCTACGAGCAGTACTTC. V is TRBV7-9 and J is TRBJ2-7; D unclear. This CDR3 is built from 13 residues. The V gene lost 1 base and the J gene lost 0 bases, with 4 bases spanning the gap. Per germline, CDR1 SEHNR and CDR2 FQNEAQ (reference sequence).

This clonotype has a count of ten or more. One end of the junction fails to match germline, which may point to a read error. The chain carries TRBV6-2 or TRBV6-3 and TRBJ2-1; possibly TRBD2 for D (6 bases). This CDR3 has 11 amino acids. From germline, CDR1 is MNHEY and CDR2 SVGEGT. DNA for the CDR3: TGTGCCAGCAGCGATCGGGACTCTCGGGTCTTC. Translated: CASSDRDSRVF.

This clonotype was seen a few times. V gene TRBV24-1 combines with J gene TRBJ2-3, with D unclear. The germline CDR1 and CDR2 sequences are KGHDR and SFDVKD. The length of the CDR3 is 12 residues. The V gene lost 3 bases and the J gene lost 4 bases, with 4 bases spanning the gap. The CDR3 reads CATSDLADTQYF. The DNA of the CDR3 is TGTGCCACCAGTGATCTCGCAGATACGCAGTATTTT.

This rearrangement joins TRBV5-1 to TRBJ1-1, with D perhaps matching TRBD1 (6 bases). From germline, CDR1 is SGHRS and CDR2 YFSETQ. This CDR3 is 16 amino acids long. Between the trimmed V and J ends, which lost 4 bases and 0 bases, there was a span of 16 bases. This chain's CDR3 is CASSPALQGLNTEAFF. In DNA, the CDR3 is TGCGCCAGCAGCCCAGCGCTACAGGGATTGAACACTGAAGCTTTCTTT.

The J gene is TRBJ1-5, the V gene TRBV6-5; the D is unclear. Germline V gives CDR1 MNHEY, CDR2 SVGAGI. CDR3 length: 12 residues. Trimming stripped 8 bases from V and 3 bases from J, with 8 bases between. CDR3 bases: TGTGCCAGCGGAACAGTCAATCAGCCCCAGCATTTT. It encodes CASGTVNQPQHF.

V usage is TRBV12-3 or TRBV12-4 and J usage is TRBJ1-5, with unresolved D. Trimming removed 7 bases at V and 0 bases at J, with 10 bases between. The CDR3 runs 14 residues. The CDR3 loop reads CASTNRDSNQPQHF. The CDR3 DNA is TGTGCCAGCACGAACAGAGATAGCAATCAGCCCCAGCATTTT.